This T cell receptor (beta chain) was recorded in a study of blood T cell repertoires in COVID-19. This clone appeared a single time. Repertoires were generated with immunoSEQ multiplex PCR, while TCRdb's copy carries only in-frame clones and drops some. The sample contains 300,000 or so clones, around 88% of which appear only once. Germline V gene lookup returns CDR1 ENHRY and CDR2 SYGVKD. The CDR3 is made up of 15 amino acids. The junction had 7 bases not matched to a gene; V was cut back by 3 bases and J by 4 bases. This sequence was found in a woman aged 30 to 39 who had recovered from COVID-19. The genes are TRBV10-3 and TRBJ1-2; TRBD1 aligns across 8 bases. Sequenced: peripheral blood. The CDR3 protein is CAISDLTTGGYGYTF. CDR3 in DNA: TGTGCCATCAGTGACCTTACCACAGGGGGCTATGGCTACACCTTC.